One sample yielded the 17 T cell receptor beta chains listed below, sequenced in a study of tumor and adjacent non-tumor tissue in lung cancer. The template was RNA from unsorted bulk tissue. Distant lung tissue was collected more than 3 cm away from the tumor edge. A modified ARM-PCR protocol with three rounds of nested PCR amplified TCRbeta. MiXCR, applied by TCRdb to the multiplex PCR reads, yields one record per CDR3 protein. The profile shows tens of thousands of distinct CDR3 sequences, around 65% of them singletons. Sequenced input: distant non-tumor lung tissue. The receptor set was obtained from a woman aged 45-65 years with non-small cell lung cancer.

This clonotype appeared once. The conserved phenylalanine or tryptophan is not found at the CDR3 terminus, so this likely reflects a read error. V is TRBV7-8 and J is TRBJ1-1, with 9 bases matching TRBD1. The ends lost 1 base at V and 3 bases at J; junction bases unmatched: 0. CDR3 length: 14 amino acids. Germline V gene data show CDR1 as SGHVS and CDR2 as FQNEAQ. The chain's CDR3 is CASSLGTGDTEAFV. The CDR3 nucleotides are TGTGCCAGCAGCTTAGGGACAGGGGACACTGAAGCTTTCGTT.

The chain carries TRBV29-1 and TRBJ2-7; 9 bases map to TRBD1. The germline V gene has CDR1 SQVTM and CDR2 ANQGSEA. The CDR3 extends over 15 amino acids. The CDR3: CDVEGTGGPRSEQYF. The CDR3 DNA follows: TGCGACGTTGAAGGAACAGGGGGCCCTCGAAGCGAGCAGTACTTC.

Turning to this clonotype: The CDR3 end shows no conserved phenylalanine or tryptophan, and so a read error is likely. The CDR3: CASNLVPTRGPTWHYEQYL. The CDR3 DNA follows: TGTGCCAGCAACTTAGTCCCTACGAGGGGCCCAACGTGGCACTACGAGCAGTACCTC. The V call is TRBV11-2, the J call TRBJ2-7; D assignment may be TRBD1 or TRBD2 (5 bases each). The CDR3 has 19 residues. CDR1 is SGHAT and CDR2 is FQNNGV in the germline V gene.

This clonotype was seen many times. This chain uses TRBV10-3 with TRBJ1-3; D not resolved. Per germline, CDR1 ENHRY and CDR2 SYGVKD. V gave up 4 bases and J gave up 1 base, with 5 bases separating them. This CDR3 spans 13 amino acids. Here the CDR3 reads CAISGGSGNTIYF. CDR3 in DNA: TGTGCCATCAGTGGTGGGTCTGGAAACACCATATATTTT.

Notes on this clonotype: The conserved final phenylalanine or tryptophan is absent from the CDR3, which likely points to a read error. Because the CDR3's place on the DNA is in doubt, the DNA is left out and the CDR3 is given as listed by TCRdb. J is TRBJ1-1 and V is TRBV4-1; the D call in the table, TRBD1, was not verified against the DNA. The CDR3 contains 16 residues when both ends are counted. CDR1 MGHRA and CDR2 YSYEKL come from the germline V gene. This chain's CDR3 is CASSKDRYRANAETFY.

This clonotype has only one observation. Mismatch with germline at one junction end may stem from a read error. This chain connects TRBV19 to TRBJ1-2; D gene uncertain. Germline V gene sequence: CDR1 LNHDA, CDR2 SQIVND (reference sequence). The CDR3 consists of 15 residues. The CDR3 sequence is CASTTGGGKYYSYTF. As DNA, the CDR3 is TGTGCCAGTACCACCGGCGGAGGGAAATACTATAGCTACACCTTC.

This clonotype was recorded many times. The rearrangement uses TRBV24-1 and TRBJ2-3; TRBD1 is a possible D gene (6 bases). Per germline, CDR1 KGHDR and CDR2 SFDVKD. The germline V and J ends were trimmed by 5 bases and 3 bases, with 11 bases remaining between them. The CDR3 loop spans 14 amino acids. The CDR3 here is CATSGGTRTDTQYF. The CDR3 nucleotides are TGTGCCACCAGTGGTGGGACACGTACAGATACGCAGTATTTT.

Details on this clonotype: An end of the junction differs from the germline gene, which may be a read error. The chain recombines TRBV5-6 with TRBJ1-6; D is possibly TRBD1 (6 bases). Germline V gene lookup returns CDR1 SGHDT and CDR2 YYEEEE. This CDR3 is built from 17 residues. CDR3 bases: TGTGCTAGCAGCTTCGACAGGACCAGCTCCTATAATCCACCCCTCCACTTT. Amino acid sequence: CASSFDRTSSYNPPLHF.

Comments on this clonotype: The junction differs from germline at one of its ends, possibly a read error. The chain combines TRBV20-1 with TRBJ2-7; maybe TRBD2 (5 bases). The germline V gene encodes CDR1 DFQATT and CDR2 SNEGSKA (reference sequence). This CDR3 spans 14 amino acids. The CDR3 DNA follows: TGCAGTACTAGAGATTACATCAACTCCTACGAGCAGTATTTC. Encoded protein: CSTRDYINSYEQYF.

Regarding this clonotype: One end of the junction varies from germline; a read error may be responsible. The chain is built from TRBV6-5 and TRBJ2-1; weak D call: TRBD1 (6 bases). The V gene's germline CDR1 is MNHEY and CDR2 SVGAGI. The CDR3 consists of 14 residues. The chain's CDR3 is CASRGLGAYNEHFF. The CDR3 DNA is TGTGCCAGCAGAGGTTTGGGGGCATACAATGAGCACTTCTTC.

This clonotype has more than one count but fewer than ten. This rearrangement joins TRBV7-9 to TRBJ2-3, with a weak D call TRBD2 (6 bases). The ends were cut back, 6 bases at V and 0 bases at J, with 13 bases in the middle. CDR1 and CDR2 from the germline V gene are SEHNR and FQNEAQ (reference sequence). CDR3 length: 15 residues. CDR3: CASRYRDLSTDTQYF. The CDR3 DNA reads TGTGCCAGCAGATACCGGGACTTAAGCACAGATACGCAGTATTTT.

As to this clonotype: An end of the junction differs from the germline gene, which may be a read error. The rearrangement uses TRBV11-2 and TRBJ2-5; D gene unclear. This CDR3 spans 12 amino acids. Germline CDR1 reads SGHAT; CDR2 reads FQNNGV. CDR3 in DNA: TGTGCCAGCGGCCCCCGCAGGCAGACTCAGTACTTC. Encoded protein: CASGPRRQTQYF.

As concerns this clonotype: Likely a read error: the CDR3 ends without its conserved phenylalanine or tryptophan. The chain combines TRBV6-1 with TRBJ1-5, with a weak D call TRBD1 (6 bases). CDR3 size: 13 residues. The germline V and J ends were trimmed by 5 bases and 11 bases, with 16 bases remaining between them. Germline lookup yields CDR1 MNHNS and CDR2 SASEGT. The CDR3 region is CASSIQGTRAQHL. In nucleotides, the CDR3 is TGTGCCAGCAGTATACAGGGTACGAGGGCCCAGCATCTT.

For this clonotype: A much larger clonotype is one base distant, so this may be a read error. The V and J genes are TRBV6-2 or TRBV6-3 and TRBJ2-7; D tentatively reads TRBD1 or TRBD2 (5 bases each). The CDR3 loop spans 16 amino acids. Trimming cost V 10 bases and J 4 bases, with 26 bases left between them. Germline V CDR1 and CDR2: MNHEY, SVGEGT. The CDR3 here is CAIKRETDRLRYEQYF. The DNA for the CDR3 is TGTGCCATCAAAAGGGAGACAGACCGACTTCGTTACGAGCAGTACTTC.

Comments on this clonotype: This is likely a read error, given that the CDR3 carries no conserved phenylalanine or tryptophan at its end. The chain links TRBV5-4 to TRBJ2-2; D uncertain. The CDR3 runs to 12 residues. The germline V gene encodes CDR1 SGHNT and CDR2 YYREEE (reference sequence). CDR3 sequence (DNA): TGTGCCAGTAGCTTTTTGGGCGGGGAGCTGTTTTTA. Amino acids: CASSFLGGELFL.

Notes on this clonotype: This may be a read error: a much more frequent sequence differs by one nucleotide. As the CDR3 is not closed by the conserved phenylalanine or tryptophan, this likely results from a read error. The rearrangement uses TRBV4-3 and TRBJ1-1, with a weak D call TRBD1 (5 bases). The CDR3 sequence is 15 residues long. Trimming left V 0 bases short and J 5 bases short, with 13 bases between. Per the germline V gene, CDR1 is LGHNA and CDR2 is YSLEER. CDR3 region: CASSQDGGRVTEAFL. The CDR3 DNA is TGCGCCAGCAGCCAAGATGGGGGTCGGGTGACTGAAGCTTTCTTG.

On this clonotype: One end of the junction varies from germline; a read error may be responsible. V gene TRBV6-2 or TRBV6-3 combines with J gene TRBJ2-7, with D perhaps being TRBD1 or TRBD2 (5 bases each). Per germline, CDR1 MNHEY and CDR2 SVGEGT. The length of the CDR3 is 15 residues. The CDR3 sequence is CASGLTGTGPYEQHF. Here the CDR3 DNA reads TGTGCCAGCGGCCTCACCGGGACGGGACCCTACGAGCAGCACTTC.